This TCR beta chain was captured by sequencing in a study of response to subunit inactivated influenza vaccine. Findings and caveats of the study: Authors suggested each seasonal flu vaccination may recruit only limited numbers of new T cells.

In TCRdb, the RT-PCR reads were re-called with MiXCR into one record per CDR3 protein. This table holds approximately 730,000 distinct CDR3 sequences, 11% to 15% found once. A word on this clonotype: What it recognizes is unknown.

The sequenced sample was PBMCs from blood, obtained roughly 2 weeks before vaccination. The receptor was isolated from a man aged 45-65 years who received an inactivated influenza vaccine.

DNA for the CDR3: TGTGCCAGCAGTTCAGGGGGCCGCAACGAGCAGTACTTC. Translated, it gives CASSSGGRNEQYF. The chain couples TRBV12-3 or TRBV12-4 to TRBJ2-7; TRBD1 matches 8 bases. The CDR3 extends over 13 amino acids. Trimming cost V 4 bases and J 5 bases; bases outside gene matches: 4.